The text below deals with one T cell receptor (beta chain). The clone's antigen remains unknown. No much larger clone is present one base from it, and per-base qualities are unavailable. The source of the sample is a study of blood T cell repertoires in COVID-19 (dated by TCRdb to about 2020). For the study in its entirety: Samples covering the acute and convalescent phases of COVID-19 were provided by collaborators in the United States, Italy and Spain. The material from the prospective study consisted of cDNA or gDNA derived from T cells, B-cell-depleted T cells, or PBMCs. The dataset comprised deeply sampled blood TCRbeta repertoires from subjects exposed to, actively infected with, or recovered from COVID-19. The repertoires were made available in a free public database intended to serve as a resource for research on the immune response to SARS-CoV-2. Samples were obtained from the ongoing ImmuneRACE study (first 160 participants) and from roughly 1,300 subjects provided by 6 global collaborators. Sample metadata almost always included a de-identified subject ID, COVID-19 status, age in years and sex. Where HLA class I and class II types were available, the types were taken from metadata supplied by the sample provider, not from assay-based typing.

In the prospective study, participants were about 18 to 90 years old, resided in around 25 geographic areas of the United States, and were enrolled through a virtual design. In the prospective study, participants were assigned to cohorts based on the clinical history participants reported in a screening survey and a study questionnaire. In the prospective study, mobile phlebotomists collected whole blood, serum and a nasopharyngeal or oropharyngeal swab from each participant. Participants in the prospective study had the option to provide additional blood draws and questionnaires over an approximately 2-month period. Before DNA extraction, prospective study blood samples were shipped either frozen or at room temperature. The paper as a whole reports these results and caveats: The quantity of clinical and demographic metadata differed by source and by participant and was supplied without curation.

The cysteine opens and the phenylalanine closes a CDR3 of 11 amino acids. CDR3 DNA only is kept here, 33 bases in frame from base 1. Between the V and J ends, shortened by 10 bases and 1 base respectively, the junction contains 5 bases. Reading the germline V gene (reference sequence) gives CDR1 MNHEY and CDR2 SMNVEV. TCRbeta CDR3 regions were amplified from genomic DNA by means of the immunoSEQ Assay, a bias-controlled multiplex PCR. Per the source publication's procedure: Nucleated cell counts per sample were estimated from amplification of reference gene primers within the assay. To quantify the absolute abundance of each unique TCRbeta CDR3 rearrangement, sequence reads were collapsed and filtered. Productive Simpson clonality was computed per sample as the square root of Simpson's diversity index over productive rearrangements. Not all clones reach the TCRdb copy of this immuneACCESS table, which keeps in-frame sequences only. Checked studies attribute under half of the gap to unresolved V genes and leave the rest unexplained. V, J and clone size derive from that table, while D and trimming were established from the DNA sequence. This sample lists more than 250,000 clones; 90% were detected once. The ten top clones hold approximately 1.5% of the sample.

The sequence came from a woman aged 18-29 years with acute COVID-19. The sequenced sample consisted of PBMCs or T cells enriched from blood (not recorded which). Recombination linked TRBV27 to TRBJ2-1; the D gene cannot be named for sure. The DNA sequence follows: TGTGCCACTACGTCCTACAATGAGCAGTTCTTC. Its amino acids are CATTSYNEQFF.